The rows below give T cell receptor beta chains drawn from one sample of a study of CD8 T cells in ankylosing spondylitis. MiXCR, applied by TCRdb to the 5' RACE reads, yields one record per CDR3 protein. Here the sample spans around 770,000 distinct CDR3 sequences, roughly 12% being singletons. The sequenced sample consisted of blood, either unsorted or a sorted T cell fraction (not recorded which). The receptors here all came from a male donor with ankylosing spondylitis. CDR3s include the opening cysteine and the closing phenylalanine or tryptophan. D genes are given only for firm matches. Size tells how often a clone was seen (once, few, many) or the class of an expanded clone, and some rows leave it out.

>TRBJ2-1|many|TRBV5-1|NA
CASSQSGAKNEQFF
TGCGCCAGCAGCCAGTCCGGGGCTAAGAATGAGCAGTTCTTC
>TRBJ2-3|few|TRBV20-1|NA
CSATLGGDTQYF
TGCAGTGCCACTCTGGGAGGTGATACGCAGTATTTT
>TRBJ1-3|many|TRBV27|NA
CASSLSRGNTIYF
TGTGCCAGCAGTTTATCTCGAGGGAACACCATATATTTT
>TRBJ1-4|NA|TRBV20-1|NA
CSAALSNEKLFF
TGCAGTGCTGCTCTGTCTAATGAAAAACTGTTTTTT
>TRBJ1-4|few|TRBV6-2/TRBV6-3|NA
CASSGTASRRKLFF
TGTGCCAGCAGTGGGACCGCCAGCCGAAGAAAACTGTTTTTT
>TRBJ2-7|NA|TRBV6-5|TRBD2
CASSYLPGFGGGAYEQYF
TGTGCCAGCAGTTACCTCCCCGGGTTCGGCGGGGGAGCCTACGAGCAGTACTTC
>TRBJ1-2|NA|TRBV5-1|NA
CASSRGTTGIYGYTF
TGCGCCAGCAGCCGCGGGACTACTGGGATCTATGGCTACACCTTC
>TRBJ2-3|few|TRBV4-3|NA
CASSQDRRNTDTQYF
TGCGCCAGCAGCCAAGATAGAAGGAACACAGATACGCAGTATTTT
>TRBJ1-6|NA|TRBV10-3|NA
CAISPRGAESPLHF
TGTGCCATCAGTCCGCGGGGTGCTGAGTCACCCCTCCACTTT
>TRBJ2-2|many|TRBV20-1|NA
CSARLWGANTGELFF
TGCAGTGCTAGACTATGGGGGGCGAACACCGGGGAGCTGTTTTTT
>TRBJ2-3|many|TRBV5-6|NA
CASSSGVGTDTQYF
TGTGCCAGCAGTAGCGGCGTGGGCACAGATACGCAGTATTTT
>TRBJ1-4|NA|TRBV18|NA
CASSRIMSGGEKLFF
TGTGCCAGCTCCCGGATTATGTCAGGCGGTGAAAAACTGTTTTTT
>TRBJ1-4|few|TRBV5-1|NA
CASSPGGGIGEKLFF
TGCGCCAGCAGCCCCGGAGGAGGGATAGGGGAAAAACTGTTTTTT
>TRBJ2-1|NA|TRBV20-1|NA
CSAPQGGWINEQFF
TGCAGTGCCCCACAGGGAGGGTGGATCAATGAGCAGTTCTTC
>TRBJ2-3|many|TRBV5-1|TRBD2
CASSREGPPTDTQYF
TGCGCCAGCAGTCGGGAGGGACCCCCCACAGATACGCAGTATTTT
>TRBJ1-5|few|TRBV20-1|NA
CSARAHQIQPQHF
TGCAGTGCTAGAGCCCACCAGATACAGCCCCAGCATTTT
>TRBJ2-7|many|TRBV7-6|TRBD1
CASSFTGTGDYEQYF
TGTGCCAGCAGCTTCACCGGGACAGGGGATTACGAGCAGTACTTC
>TRBJ2-4|NA|TRBV5-1|NA
CASSLVGGRGANIQYF
TGCGCCAGCAGCTTGGTCGGGGGGCGAGGGGCTAACATTCAGTACTTC
>TRBJ2-3|NA|TRBV9|NA
CASSADLLTDTQYF
TGTGCCAGCAGCGCTGACTTACTCACAGATACGCAGTATTTT
>TRBJ1-1|NA|TRBV29-1|TRBD1
CSVTRTGGDTEAFF
TGCAGCGTGACCCGGACAGGGGGAGACACTGAAGCTTTCTTT
>TRBJ1-1|NA|TRBV6-4|TRBD1
CASSERQGNTEAFF
TGTGCCAGCAGTGAACGACAGGGGAACACTGAAGCTTTCTTT
>TRBJ2-3|few|TRBV5-6|TRBD2
CASSIRTSGAGEDTQYF
TGTGCCAGCAGCATTCGGACTAGCGGAGCAGGGGAGGATACGCAGTATTTT
>TRBJ1-1|NA|TRBV30|NA
CAWRRDARGAFF
TGTGCCTGGAGGAGAGACGCTAGAGGAGCTTTCTTT
>TRBJ2-4|few|TRBV4-3|TRBD1
CASSQDVGDSIAKNIQYF
TGCGCCAGCAGCCAAGATGTTGGGGACAGCATAGCCAAAAACATTCAGTACTTC
>TRBJ2-7|many|TRBV29-1|TRBD1
CSVQMTGAVLSYEQYF
TGCAGCGTTCAAATGACAGGGGCCGTTCTCTCCTACGAGCAGTACTTC
>TRBJ2-5|few|TRBV7-2|TRBD1
CASSLALRDRGETQYF
TGTGCCAGCAGCTTAGCGTTGCGGGACAGGGGAGAGACCCAGTACTTC
>TRBJ2-7|NA|TRBV20-1|NA
CSAIDSYEQYF
TGCAGTGCTATCGACAGCTACGAGCAGTACTTC
>TRBJ2-3|many|TRBV20-1|NA
CSAITGLRTDTQYF
TGCAGTGCTATTACAGGTCTCCGCACAGATACGCAGTATTTT
>TRBJ1-2|NA|TRBV28|NA
CASRLPSQGGYTF
TGTGCCAGCAGACTACCCTCTCAGGGAGGCTACACCTTC
>TRBJ1-2|few|TRBV6-1|NA
CASSRKISSGAHYGYTF
TGTGCCAGCAGTCGAAAAATATCCTCTGGGGCCCATTATGGCTACACCTTC
>TRBJ2-1|NA|TRBV5-1|TRBD2
CASSFFRTSGVYNEQFF
TGCGCCAGCAGCTTTTTCCGGACTAGCGGCGTCTACAATGAGCAGTTCTTC
>TRBJ1-2|many|TRBV24-1|TRBD1
CATMTGQGNDYGYTF
TGTGCCACCATGACGGGACAGGGGAACGACTATGGCTACACCTTC
>TRBJ2-2|NA|TRBV20-1|NA
CSGIRGSGTGELFF
TGCAGTGGGATTAGAGGGAGCGGCACCGGGGAGCTGTTTTTT
>TRBJ2-1|few|TRBV5-1|TRBD1
CASHNSGGTYNEQFF
TGCGCCAGCCATAACTCAGGGGGTACCTACAATGAGCAGTTCTTC
>TRBJ2-2|NA|TRBV24-1|NA
CATSDLSRNTGELFF
TGTGCCACCAGTGATTTGAGCAGAAACACCGGGGAGCTGTTTTTT
>TRBJ1-1|NA|TRBV6-6|NA
CASRRMGEAFF
TGTGCCAGCAGGAGAATGGGTGAAGCTTTCTTT
>TRBJ1-4|NA|TRBV7-6|NA
CASTTGLTNEKLFF
TGTGCCAGCACCACAGGCCTAACTAATGAAAAACTGTTTTTT